This entry lists 30 T cell receptor beta chains sequenced from one sample in a study of vaccination and CD4 T cells after COVID-19. Cultured CD4+ T cell DNA was sequenced using the Oncomine TCR Beta short-read assay. In TCRdb, the PCR reads were re-called with MiXCR into one record per CDR3 protein. Of 7,500 to 9,000 distinct CDR3 sequences listed, 45% to 60% are singletons. Antigens for these TCRs are unknown. The treatment: roughly 11-day PBMC culture with coronavirus spike peptide pools or control peptides (ViraFEST assay). The specimen was CD4+ T cells from blood, cultured in vitro. The receptors shown here come from a human donor who had recovered from COVID-19.

This clonotype was recorded only once. The chain links TRBV7-8 to TRBJ2-1, with D unresolved. The CDR3 sequence is 14 residues long. V lost 2 bases to trimming and J lost 2 bases, with 7 bases between them. Germline CDR1 is SGHVS and CDR2 is FQNEAQ. The CDR3 here is CASSLLLAYNEQFF. The CDR3 nucleotides read TGTGCCAGCAGCTTACTTCTAGCCTACAATGAGCAGTTCTTC.

This clonotype has only a few counts. The chain employs TRBV28 and TRBJ1-5; 8 bases line up with TRBD1. The junction had 7 bases not matched to a gene; V was cut back by 3 bases and J by 3 bases. This CDR3 contains 16 residues. CDR1 and CDR2 from the germline V gene are MDHEN and SYDVKM. CDR3 in amino acids: CASSLLQGADNQPQHF. The CDR3 DNA sequence: TGTGCCAGCAGTTTGTTGCAGGGGGCCGACAATCAGCCCCAGCATTTT.

This clonotype was detected only a few times. The J gene is TRBJ2-2, the V gene TRBV27; unclear D gene. Trimming stripped 6 bases from V and 1 base from J, with 9 bases between. Germline V gene data show CDR1 as MNHEY and CDR2 as SMNVEV (reference sequence). The CDR3 has 14 amino acids. The CDR3 region has the DNA TGTGCCAGCAGATTTTCTAGGAACACCGGGGAGCTGTTTTTT. Residues: CASRFSRNTGELFF.

The chain employs TRBV2 and TRBJ2-7, with 7 bases lining up with TRBD2. Germline V gene lookup returns CDR1 SNHLY and CDR2 FYNNEI. The J segment lost 3 bases and the V segment lost 4 bases, leaving 6 bases of the junction unmatched. CDR3 size: 14 residues. The CDR3 sequence: CASSVGSGFYEQYF. In DNA form, the CDR3 reads TGTGCCAGCAGTGTGGGTAGCGGGTTCTACGAGCAGTACTTC.

V is TRBV20-1 and J is TRBJ1-6, with a possible D match to TRBD1 (5 bases). The CDR3 totals 14 residues. The germline V and J ends were trimmed by 3 bases and 7 bases, with 13 bases remaining between them. Per the germline V gene, CDR1 is DFQATT and CDR2 is SNEGSKA (reference sequence). DNA of the CDR3: TGCAGTGCTAGGGGGCAGGGCCCAAATTCACCCCTCCACTTT. Amino acid sequence: CSARGQGPNSPLHF.

The chain employs TRBV7-2 and TRBJ1-1; a possible D gene is TRBD1 (6 bases). The CDR3 sequence is 17 residues long. Trimming cost V 5 bases and J 0 bases, with 19 bases left between them. Per germline, CDR1 SGHTA and CDR2 FQGNSA. The CDR3 spells CASSQWGGRDLNTEAFF. The DNA of the CDR3 is TGTGCCAGCAGCCAGTGGGGGGGGCGGGATCTGAACACTGAAGCTTTCTTT.

The chain employs TRBV6-1 and TRBJ2-2; 15 bases align to TRBD2. The CDR3 is 19 residues long. V shed 6 bases and J 3 bases; nucleotides not matched to a gene: 11. Germline CDR1 is MNHNS and CDR2 is SASEGT. CDR3 sequence reads: CASRKRTSGRVWDTGELFF. In DNA form, the CDR3 reads TGTGCCAGCAGAAAGAGGACTAGCGGGAGGGTTTGGGACACCGGGGAGCTGTTTTTT.

This chain joins TRBV6-1 and TRBJ2-5; the D is unclear. Trimming pared 4 bases from V and 5 bases from J, leaving 8 bases between. This CDR3 comprises 12 residues. Germline CDR1 reads MNHNS; CDR2 reads SASEGT. The CDR3 protein is CASSVGGETQYF. The CDR3 DNA is TGTGCCAGCAGTGTAGGCGGTGAGACCCAGTACTTC.

The gene calls are TRBV10-3 and TRBJ1-5; 7 bases fit TRBD1. V dropped 8 bases and J dropped 4; count of bases not matched to a gene: 5. CDR3 size: 13 residues. Germline values: CDR1 ENHRY, CDR2 SYGVKD. The chain's CDR3 is CAIWGGQNQPQHF. The CDR3 nucleotides read TGTGCCATCTGGGGGGGACAGAATCAGCCCCAGCATTTT.

The V and J genes are TRBV7-3 and TRBJ2-3; D gene unclear. Trimming left V 5 bases short and J 8 bases short, with 11 bases between. The CDR3 length is 12 residues. Per germline, CDR1 SGHTA and CDR2 FQGTGA. The CDR3 here is CASSPAPGTQYF. The CDR3 DNA reads TGTGCCAGCAGCCCCGCGCCGGGTACGCAGTATTTT.

V usage is TRBV2 and J usage is TRBJ1-6; TRBD1 might be the D (6 bases). V was cut by 2 bases and J by 8 bases, with 7 bases left in between. Germline-derived CDR1 and CDR2 are SNHLY and FYNNEI. The CDR3 contains 13 residues. The CDR3 protein is CASSEQGHSPLHF. The CDR3 coding sequence is TGTGCCAGCAGTGAACAGGGGCATTCACCCCTCCACTTT.

V usage is TRBV28 and J usage is TRBJ1-5, with D maybe TRBD1 (6 bases). V was trimmed by 5 bases and J by 6 bases, leaving 14 bases between them. Germline-derived CDR1 and CDR2 are MDHEN and SYDVKM. The CDR3 extends over 14 amino acids. The CDR3 nucleotides read TGTGCCAGCAGTCGGGACGGGGGGCGTCAGCCCCAGCATTTT. Its protein is CASSRDGGRQPQHF.

The chain has TRBV2 and TRBJ2-7; D remains unclear. Germline lookup yields CDR1 SNHLY and CDR2 FYNNEI. The CDR3 runs to 15 residues. V lost 3 bases to trimming and J lost 3 bases, with 15 bases between them. In DNA form, the CDR3 reads TGTGCCAGCAGTGATCCCCCGTGGGGTGACTACGAGCAGTACTTC. Amino acids: CASSDPPWGDYEQYF.

The CDR3, as DNA: TGCAGTGCGCGGGATTACGGGTCGGGCAATCAGCCCCAGCATTTT. It encodes CSARDYGSGNQPQHF. The rearrangement links TRBV20-1 to TRBJ1-5, with D unresolved. The CDR3 runs to 15 residues. V lost 6 bases, J lost 2 bases, and 17 bases lay in between. In germline, CDR1 is DFQATT, CDR2 SNEGSKA (reference sequence).

This clonotype was seen only a few times. This chain joins TRBV27 and TRBJ1-1, with D unresolved. Trimming removed 8 bases at V and 5 bases at J, with 15 bases between. CDR1 is MNHEY and CDR2 is SMNVEV in the germline V gene (reference sequence). This CDR3 comprises 13 residues. The CDR3 nucleotides are TGTGCCAGCCGCAGAGGCAGGACGACTGAAGCTTTCTTT. The encoded protein is CASRRGRTTEAFF.

This clonotype was seen once. The rearrangement joins TRBV20-1 to TRBJ2-1; TRBD1 agrees at 11 bases. The germline V gene encodes CDR1 DFQATT and CDR2 SNEGSKA (reference sequence). With 4 bases clipped from V and 8 bases from J, the junction kept 10 bases outside the gene matches. The CDR3 has 15 amino acids. This CDR3 reads CSANYQGQGVYEQFF. CDR3 nucleotides: TGCAGTGCTAACTACCAGGGACAGGGGGTGTATGAGCAGTTCTTC.

The chain carries TRBV6-5 and TRBJ2-7, with 7 positions matching TRBD2. After removal of 0 bases from V and 3 bases from J, the junction contained 2 bases not matched to a gene. Germline V lookup: CDR1 MNHEY, CDR2 SVGAGI. This CDR3 is built from 14 residues. Here the CDR3 reads CASSYSRESYEQYF. The CDR3 DNA reads as TGTGCCAGCAGTTACTCGCGGGAGAGCTACGAGCAGTACTTC.

Only a few counts were recorded for this clonotype. This CDR3 reads CASSYSSRTGEYF. DNA of the CDR3: TGTGCCAGCAGTTACTCGTCCCGGACAGGGGAGTACTTC. The chain couples TRBV6-2 or TRBV6-3 to TRBJ2-7; 9 bases line up with TRBD1. Germline CDR1 and CDR2: MNHEY and SVGEGT. The CDR3 sequence is 13 residues long. V was pared by 0 bases and J by 11 bases, with 5 bases of the junction left unmatched.

The genes are TRBV6-2 or TRBV6-3 and TRBJ2-7; 9 bases fit TRBD2. The CDR3 runs to 16 residues. Germline-derived CDR1 and CDR2 are MNHEY and SVGEGT. V shed 4 bases and J 3 bases; nucleotides not matched to a gene: 10. This chain's CDR3 is CASSFLSSGSYYEQYF. The CDR3 DNA sequence: TGTGCCAGCAGTTTCCTCAGTAGCGGGAGCTACTACGAGCAGTACTTC.

The rearrangement links TRBV20-1 to TRBJ2-2, with a tentative D call TRBD2 (6 bases). The CDR3 has 17 residues. V dropped 1 base and J dropped 0 bases, with 15 bases sitting between them. CDR1 DFQATT and CDR2 SNEGSKA come from the germline V gene (reference sequence). CDR3 DNA: TGCAGTGCTAGAGCTGGGCTAGCGCCGGCGAACACCGGGGAGCTGTTTTTT. It yields the protein CSARAGLAPANTGELFF.

This clonotype ranks as medium-sized. The chain combines TRBV7-8 with TRBJ1-5; D may be TRBD1 (5 bases). Germline V gene sequence: CDR1 SGHVS, CDR2 FQNEAQ. The V end lost 2 bases, the J end lost 9 bases, and 17 bases lay between the germline ends. The CDR3 totals 15 residues. CDR3 DNA sequence: TGTGCCAGCAGCTTACGGGCCGGAGGAGGGGTGCCCCAGCATTTT. It specifies CASSLRAGGGVPQHF.

The V gene is TRBV7-2, the J gene TRBJ2-1, with D perhaps TRBD1 (6 bases). Trimming pared 0 bases from V and 10 bases from J, leaving 10 bases between. This CDR3 spans 13 amino acids. Germline V gives CDR1 SGHTA, CDR2 FQGNSA. CDR3 bases: TGTGCCAGCAGCTTAGCGACGACAGGAGAGCAGTTCTTC. It is translated as CASSLATTGEQFF.

This clonotype occurred a few times. V usage is TRBV12-3 or TRBV12-4 and J usage is TRBJ2-7; perhaps TRBD1 as D (5 bases). This CDR3 region has 15 residues. Trimming took 6 bases from V and 4 from J, leaving 19 bases between them. The CDR3 DNA sequence: TGTGCCAGCAGGGCCGACTCAGAAGGGGCTTACGAGCAGTACTTC. It specifies CASRADSEGAYEQYF.

This clonotype is a singleton in its sample. The rearrangement uses TRBV27 and TRBJ2-1; D ambiguous. Germline V gives CDR1 MNHEY, CDR2 SMNVEV (reference sequence). V was trimmed by 2 bases and J by 2 bases, leaving 7 bases between them. The CDR3 loop spans 14 amino acids. In DNA form, the CDR3 reads TGTGCCAGCAGTTTAGGCTACACCTACAATGAGCAGTTCTTC. Protein sequence: CASSLGYTYNEQFF.

The chain joins TRBV20-1 to TRBJ1-5; 7 bases map to TRBD1. CDR1 is DFQATT, CDR2 SNEGSKA, per germline (reference sequence). This CDR3 spans 18 amino acids. V lost 1 base and J lost 0; bases outside the gene matches: 12. Here the CDR3 DNA reads TGCAGTGCTAGAGCGGACGACAGGGTAGTTGATAGCAATCAGCCCCAGCATTTT. It is translated as CSARADDRVVDSNQPQHF.

This clonotype was seen more than once but under ten times. CDR3 DNA sequence: TGCAGTGCTCCCGGACTAGCCGGGCTGGCCCAGTACTTC. Translated: CSAPGLAGLAQYF. V gene TRBV20-1 combines with J gene TRBJ2-5, with 8 positions matching TRBD2. The V gene end was trimmed by 5 bases and the J gene end by 9 bases; junction bases not matched to a gene: 11. Per the germline V gene, CDR1 is DFQATT and CDR2 is SNEGSKA (reference sequence). CDR3 size: 13 residues.

This chain joins TRBV20-1 and TRBJ2-2, with a possible D match to TRBD2 (7 bases). The V end lost 6 bases, the J end lost 7 bases, and 18 bases lay between the germline ends. CDR1 DFQATT and CDR2 SNEGSKA come from the germline V gene (reference sequence). CDR3 length equals 14 residues. CDR3 sequence: CSAPVGGPGGELFF. As DNA, the CDR3 is TGCAGTGCCCCGGTCGGGGGGCCGGGCGGGGAGCTGTTTTTT.

Only a few counts were recorded for this clonotype. The rearrangement joins TRBV11-1 to TRBJ2-1, with TRBD1 identical over 8 bases. The J segment lost 8 bases and the V segment lost 3 bases, leaving 9 bases of the junction unmatched. The CDR3 totals 15 residues. Germline CDR1 SGHAT, CDR2 FQDESV (reference sequence). This CDR3 is CASSFWTGIVYEQFF. CDR3 sequence (DNA): TGTGCCAGCAGCTTTTGGACAGGGATTGTTTATGAGCAGTTCTTC.

The chain has TRBV6-5 and TRBJ1-1; D is possibly TRBD1 (5 bases). V dropped 0 bases and J dropped 5 bases, with 22 bases sitting between them. CDR3 size: 18 residues. The germline CDR1 and CDR2 sequences are MNHEY and SVGAGI. CDR3 in amino acids: CASSYSTATAIIRTEAFF. The DNA of the CDR3 is TGTGCCAGCAGTTACTCGACGGCGACAGCAATAATCCGGACTGAAGCTTTCTTT.

This clonotype has a handful of counts. The V call is TRBV19, the J call TRBJ1-2, with TRBD1 identical over 9 bases. Germline CDR1 reads LNHDA; CDR2 reads SQIVND (reference sequence). Unmatched junction bases numbered 3, after V lost 0 bases and J lost 4 bases. There are 15 residues in the CDR3. CDR3 sequence (DNA): TGTGCCAGTAGTATAGATGGGACAGGGACCTATGGCTACACCTTC. Protein: CASSIDGTGTYGYTF.